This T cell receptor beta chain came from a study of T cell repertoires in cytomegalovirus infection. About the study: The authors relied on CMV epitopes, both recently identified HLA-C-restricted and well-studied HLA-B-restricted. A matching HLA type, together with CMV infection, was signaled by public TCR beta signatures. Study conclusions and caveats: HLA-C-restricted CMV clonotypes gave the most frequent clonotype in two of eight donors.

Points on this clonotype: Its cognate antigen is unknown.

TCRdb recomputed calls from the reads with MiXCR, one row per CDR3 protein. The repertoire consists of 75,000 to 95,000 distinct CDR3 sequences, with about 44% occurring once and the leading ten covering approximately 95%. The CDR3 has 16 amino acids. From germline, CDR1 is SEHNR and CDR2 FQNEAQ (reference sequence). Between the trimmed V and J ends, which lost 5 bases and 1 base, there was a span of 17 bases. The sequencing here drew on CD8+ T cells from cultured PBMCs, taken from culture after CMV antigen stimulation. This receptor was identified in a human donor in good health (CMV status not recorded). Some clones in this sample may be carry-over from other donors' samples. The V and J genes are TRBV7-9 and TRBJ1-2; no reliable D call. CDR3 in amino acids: CASSPQSEVRNYGYTF. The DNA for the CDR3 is TGTGCCAGCAGCCCACAATCGGAAGTTCGTAACTATGGCTACACCTTC.